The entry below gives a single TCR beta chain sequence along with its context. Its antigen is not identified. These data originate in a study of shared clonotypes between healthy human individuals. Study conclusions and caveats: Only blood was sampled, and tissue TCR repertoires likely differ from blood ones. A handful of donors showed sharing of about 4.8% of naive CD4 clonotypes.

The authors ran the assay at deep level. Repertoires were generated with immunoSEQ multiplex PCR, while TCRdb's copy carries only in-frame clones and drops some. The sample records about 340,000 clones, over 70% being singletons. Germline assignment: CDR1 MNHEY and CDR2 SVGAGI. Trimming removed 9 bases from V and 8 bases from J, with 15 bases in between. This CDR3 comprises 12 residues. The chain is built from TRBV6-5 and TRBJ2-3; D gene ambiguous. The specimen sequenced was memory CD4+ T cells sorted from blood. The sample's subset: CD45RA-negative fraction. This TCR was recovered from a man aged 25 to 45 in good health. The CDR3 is CASTPDGFTQYF. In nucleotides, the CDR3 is TGTGCCAGTACCCCCGACGGTTTTACGCAGTATTTT.